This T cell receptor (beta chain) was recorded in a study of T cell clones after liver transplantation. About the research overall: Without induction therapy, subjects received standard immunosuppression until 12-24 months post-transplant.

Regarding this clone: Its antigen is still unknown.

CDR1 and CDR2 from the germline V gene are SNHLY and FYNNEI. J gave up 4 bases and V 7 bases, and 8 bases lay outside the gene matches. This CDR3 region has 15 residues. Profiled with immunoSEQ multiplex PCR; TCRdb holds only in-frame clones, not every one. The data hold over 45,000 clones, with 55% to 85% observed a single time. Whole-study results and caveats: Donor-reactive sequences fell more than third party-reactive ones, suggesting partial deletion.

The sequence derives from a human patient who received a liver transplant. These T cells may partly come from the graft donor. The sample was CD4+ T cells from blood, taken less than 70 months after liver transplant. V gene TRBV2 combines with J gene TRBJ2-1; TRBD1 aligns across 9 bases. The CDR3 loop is CASIPGTGLYNEQFF. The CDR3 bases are TGTGCCAGCATTCCCGGGACAGGGTTGTACAATGAGCAGTTCTTC.